A single sample is the source of the 25 T cell receptor beta chains below, sequenced in a study of blood T cells in healthy people across ages. A J-beta primer mix and a sample-barcoded 5' primer were used in a second PCR of roughly 6 to 11 cycles. Using its own MiXCR run on the 5' RACE reads, TCRdb lists one record per CDR3 protein. This sample carries 920,000 or so distinct CDR3 sequences, more than 40% of them seen once, and the ten largest clones take approximately 17%. Sequenced material: blood. The source of these receptors is a woman in her sixties in good health.

This rearrangement joins TRBV5-1 to TRBJ1-2; D perhaps matches TRBD1 (6 bases). Between the trimmed V and J ends, which lost 4 bases and 2 bases, there was a span of 18 bases. This CDR3 region has 16 residues. Germline V gene lookup returns CDR1 SGHRS and CDR2 YFSETQ. CDR3 nucleotide sequence: TGCGCCAGCAGCCCCCTGGGACAAGAAGCAAACTATGGCTACACCTTC. Translated, it gives CASSPLGQEANYGYTF.

This rearrangement joins TRBV24-1 to TRBJ2-3; no definite D call. The CDR3 runs to 14 residues. Trimming removed 3 bases from V and 1 base from J, with 7 bases in between. Germline values: CDR1 KGHDR, CDR2 SFDVKD. The CDR3 coding sequence is TGTGCCACCAGTGATAGCGACGGCACAGATACGCAGTATTTT. It is translated as CATSDSDGTDTQYF.

V gene TRBV20-1 combines with J gene TRBJ2-7; D is ambiguous. V gave up 5 bases and J gave up 7 bases, with 18 bases separating them. CDR1 and CDR2 (germline): DFQATT, SNEGSKA (reference sequence). This CDR3 is built from 13 residues. Written as DNA, the CDR3 is TGCAGTGCTCTACTACACTCCTACAATGAGCAGTACTTC. Protein: CSALLHSYNEQYF.

This clonotype has only a few counts. This chain joins TRBV4-1 and TRBJ2-1; D may match TRBD1 or TRBD2 (5 bases each). V was shortened by 0 bases and J by 9 bases, with 18 bases between the two germline ends. The CDR3 is made up of 16 amino acids. CDR1 MGHRA and CDR2 YSYEKL come from the germline V gene. The CDR3 spells CASSQEGVAKFSEQFF. CDR3 DNA: TGCGCCAGCAGCCAAGAAGGGGTAGCGAAGTTTAGTGAGCAGTTCTTC.

The table lists this clonotype with a few counts. The gene calls are TRBV29-1 and TRBJ2-5; 9 nucleotides align to TRBD1. After removal of 7 bases from V and 2 bases from J, the junction contained 8 bases not matched to a gene. CDR3 size: 14 residues. In germline, CDR1 is SQVTM, CDR2 ANQGSEA. CDR3 protein: CSARDRGAQETQYF. In DNA, the CDR3 is TGCAGCGCCAGAGACAGGGGGGCGCAAGAGACCCAGTACTTC.

V gene TRBV11-2 combines with J gene TRBJ2-3; D is perhaps TRBD1 or TRBD2 (6 bases each). Germline CDR1 reads SGHAT; CDR2 reads FQNNGV. Trimming took off 1 base at V and 2 bases at J, with 16 bases between the two ends. The CDR3 is 17 residues long. The CDR3 here is CASSLGRGRLSTDTQYF. In DNA, the CDR3 is TGTGCCAGCAGCTTAGGCCGGGGGCGGCTTTCCACAGATACGCAGTATTTT.

This clonotype was seen repeatedly, ten times or more. The chain's CDR3 is CASSYDTEAFF. The CDR3 DNA sequence: TGTGCCAGCAGTTACGACACTGAAGCTTTCTTT. The gene calls are TRBV6-6 and TRBJ1-1; D not certain. Germline CDR1 is MNHNY and CDR2 is SVGAGI (reference sequence). The CDR3 totals 11 residues. The V end was cut by 2 bases, the J end by 3 bases, with 1 base between.

This sequence joins TRBV6-2 or TRBV6-3 and TRBJ2-7; unclear D gene. The length of the CDR3 is 13 residues. V was shortened by 7 bases and J by 2 bases, with 12 bases between the two germline ends. Germline V gives CDR1 MNHEY, CDR2 SVGEGT. In DNA, the CDR3 is TGTGCCAGCACCGAGACCAGCACCTACGAGCAGTACTTC. It yields the protein CASTETSTYEQYF.

This clonotype has just one count. CDR3 nucleotide sequence: TGCGCCAGCAGCTTGGGGCAGGGCGCAACACCCCTCCACTTT. Its protein product is CASSLGQGATPLHF. This chain joins TRBV5-1 and TRBJ1-6; TRBD1 is a possible D gene (5 bases). This CDR3 contains 14 residues. Trimming pared 0 bases from V and 11 bases from J, leaving 12 bases between. Germline V gene lookup returns CDR1 SGHRS and CDR2 YFSETQ.

V usage is TRBV6-2 or TRBV6-3 and J usage is TRBJ2-7, with 9 bases aligning to TRBD2. Germline-derived CDR1 and CDR2 are MNHEY and SVGEGT. The trim removed 2 bases at V and 2 bases at J, leaving 1 base unmatched. The length of the CDR3 is 14 residues. The CDR3, as DNA: TGTGCCAGCAGTTACCCTAGCGGGACCTACGAGCAGTACTTC. Protein product: CASSYPSGTYEQYF.

The chain employs TRBV25-1 and TRBJ2-5; 10 bases agree with TRBD1. The J call may be mistaken, given a closer DNA end match to TRBJ2-7. This CDR3 contains 14 residues. Germline assignment: CDR1 MGHDK and CDR2 SYGVNS. The CDR3 coding sequence is TGTGCCAGCAGCTCGCCCGGGGACAGGGGCGAGCAGTACTTC. Its protein product is CASSSPGDRGEQYF.

This clonotype was seen more than once but under ten times. J is TRBJ2-5 and V is TRBV29-1; 9 nucleotides agree with TRBD1. The DNA matches TRBJ2-7 better at its end, which makes the J call doubtful. Germline assignment: CDR1 SQVTM and CDR2 ANQGSEA. The CDR3 sequence is 13 residues long. The CDR3, as DNA: TGCAGCGTTGTGCCGGGACAGGGACCCGAGCAGTACTTC. This translates into CSVVPGQGPEQYF.

This clonotype appeared a few times. The chain joins TRBV27 to TRBJ2-1; D is ambiguous. The CDR3 is 16 amino acids. CDR1 is MNHEY and CDR2 is SMNVEV in the germline V gene (reference sequence). V was clipped by 5 bases and J by 1 base, with 15 bases between them. The chain's CDR3 is CASSIDLVGSYNEQFF. The CDR3 bases are TGTGCCAGCAGTATAGACTTGGTTGGGTCCTACAATGAGCAGTTCTTC.

The V call is TRBV5-1, the J call TRBJ2-3, with a possible D match to TRBD1 (5 bases). V shed 3 bases and J shed 4 bases, with 9 bases lying between them. Germline CDR1 reads SGHRS; CDR2 reads YFSETQ. CDR3 length equals 13 residues. The DNA of the CDR3 is TGCGCCAGCAGCTATCCAGGGTCAGATACGCAGTATTTT. Residues: CASSYPGSDTQYF.

V gene TRBV2 combines with J gene TRBJ2-4, with 8 bases identical to TRBD2. The CDR3 covers 15 residues. Germline V gene lookup returns CDR1 SNHLY and CDR2 FYNNEI. V was clipped by 7 bases and J by 2 bases; unmatched bases: 7. In DNA, the CDR3 is TGTGCCAGCACGATGGTAGCGGGACCCAAAAACATTCAGTACTTC. It encodes CASTMVAGPKNIQYF.

This clonotype was recorded only once. The chain uses TRBV6-2 or TRBV6-3 and TRBJ2-7; 9 bases match TRBD2. This CDR3 is built from 18 residues. Germline V CDR1 and CDR2: MNHEY, SVGEGT. Unmatched junction bases numbered 18, after V lost 4 bases and J lost 5 bases. The DNA for the CDR3 is TGTGCCAGCAGTTCCGACAACTCCGGGCTAGCGGGAAGACACGAGCAGTACTTC. Translation gives CASSSDNSGLAGRHEQYF.

The chain carries TRBV6-5 and TRBJ2-7; 7 positions match TRBD2. Unmatched junction bases numbered 9, after V lost 7 bases and J lost 6 bases. The germline gives CDR1 MNHEY, CDR2 SVGAGI. The CDR3 totals 13 residues. The DNA for the CDR3 is TGTGCCAGCACCCATCGTGGGGGGGTCGAGCAGTACTTC. Its translation is CASTHRGGVEQYF.

Note on this clonotype: A clone one base away is much larger, so this may be a read error. The rearrangement uses TRBV28 and TRBJ1-1; TRBD1 might be the D (6 bases). The CDR3 spans 12 residues. With 8 bases removed from V and 0 bases from J, the gap between germline ends came to 7 bases. Germline V gene lookup returns CDR1 MDHEN and CDR2 SYDVKM. DNA of the CDR3: TGTGCCAGCGGACAGATGAACACTGAAGCTTTCTTT. Translation gives CASGQMNTEAFF.

The J gene is TRBJ2-1, the V gene TRBV7-9; no clear D gene. Germline CDR1 is SEHNR and CDR2 is FQNEAQ (reference sequence). The CDR3 sequence is 12 residues long. Trimming stripped 2 bases from V and 10 bases from J, with 9 bases between. Here the CDR3 DNA reads TGTGCCAGCAGCTTAAAATGGGCAGAGCAGTTCTTC. Its translation is CASSLKWAEQFF.

The V and J genes are TRBV20-1 and TRBJ1-2; D is unclear. Per the germline V gene, CDR1 is DFQATT and CDR2 is SNEGSKA (reference sequence). The CDR3 runs to 13 residues. V was cut by 8 bases and J by 5 bases, with 18 bases left in between. The CDR3 bases are TGCAGTACCCTAGACCTCTTTCTTTATGGCTACACCTTC. Its protein product is CSTLDLFLYGYTF.

This clonotype occurred a few times. V usage is TRBV11-2 and J usage is TRBJ2-1, with TRBD1 matching 8 bases. The trim removed 5 bases at V and 8 bases at J, leaving 17 bases unmatched. Germline CDR1 SGHAT, CDR2 FQNNGV. The CDR3 extends over 17 amino acids. The CDR3 DNA follows: TGTGCCAGCAGCGGAAAGGACAGGGCCCACGACATGGATGAGCAGTTCTTC. The encoded protein is CASSGKDRAHDMDEQFF.

Worth noting for this clonotype: An end of the junction differs from the germline gene, which may be a read error. CDR3 nucleotides: TGCAGCGTAGTGGTAAGGGGCGAGAATTCCTACAAGCAGAACTTC. Protein sequence: CSVVVRGENSYKQNF. The rearrangement uses TRBV29-1 and TRBJ2-7; D is possibly TRBD1 (5 bases). Germline V CDR1 and CDR2: SQVTM, ANQGSEA. CDR3 size: 15 residues.

A word on this clonotype: At one end the junction does not follow the germline gene, possibly because of a read error. The chain has TRBV6-5 and TRBJ1-2; no definite D call. The V gene's germline CDR1 is MNHEY and CDR2 SVGAGI. The CDR3 spans 11 residues. CDR3 residues: CASSSKYGYTF. CDR3 in DNA: TGTGCCAGCAGTTCTAAGTATGGCTACACCTTC.

The chain couples TRBV20-1 to TRBJ2-3; 10 bases are a match to TRBD2. Trimming removed 8 bases from V and 5 bases from J; junction bases left unmatched: 13. From germline, CDR1 is DFQATT and CDR2 SNEGSKA (reference sequence). There are 15 residues in the CDR3. The CDR3 is CSSGSSGRAKDTQYF. The CDR3 DNA reads TGCAGTAGCGGTTCGAGCGGGAGGGCCAAAGATACGCAGTATTTT.

This clonotype has more than one count but fewer than ten. The chain recombines TRBV7-8 with TRBJ2-7; TRBD2 matches 7 bases. The CDR3 has 16 residues. V lost 1 base, J lost 4 bases, and 10 bases stayed unmatched. Germline V gene data show CDR1 as SGHVS and CDR2 as FQNEAQ. The CDR3 spells CASSLVGGRGEYEQYF. The CDR3 DNA reads as TGTGCCAGCAGCTTAGTCGGCGGGAGAGGCGAATACGAGCAGTACTTC. Full variable domain (remainder filled in from reference TRBV7-8 and TRBJ2-7): GAGVSQSPRYKVAKRGQDVALRCDPISGHVSLFWYQQALGQGPEFLTYFQNEAQLDKSGLPSDRFFAERPEGSVSTLKIQRTQQEDSAVYLCASSLVGGRGEYEQYFGPGTRLTVT.